Following are 29 T cell receptor beta chains from one sample sequenced in a study of metastatic and nonmetastatic thyroid tumors. No treatment had been given to any patient before thyroid surgery. TCRdb re-analyzed the PCR reads using MiXCR. This table has over 25,000 clones, more than 14% appearing once. The sequenced sample was blood. The receptors shown here come from a male donor with papillary thyroid cancer or a benign thyroid nodule (not recorded which). Some clones in this sample may be carry-over from other donors' samples.

This clone was counted ten times or more. This sequence joins TRBV5-1 and TRBJ1-2; maybe TRBD1 (6 bases). The ends were cut back, 4 bases at V and 8 bases at J, with 12 bases in the middle. Per germline, CDR1 SGHRS and CDR2 YFSETQ. This CDR3 is 12 amino acids long. For the CDR3, the DNA is TGCGCCAGCAGCGGACCAGGGGAAGGCTACACCTTC. Residues: CASSGPGEGYTF.

The sample holds many counts of this clone. The V gene is TRBV12-3 or TRBV12-4, the J gene TRBJ2-5, with D possibly being TRBD2 (6 bases). The ends were cut back, 1 base at V and 4 bases at J, with 10 bases in the middle. The CDR3 contains 14 residues. The CDR3 reads CASSLVAGRETQYF. The CDR3 nucleotides are TGTGCCAGCAGTTTAGTTGCCGGGAGAGAGACCCAGTACTTC.

Ten or more counts support this clone. The chain has TRBV19 and TRBJ1-5, with 10 bases identical to TRBD1. Trimming took 3 bases from V and 5 from J; bases not matched to a gene: 7. CDR1 is LNHDA, CDR2 SQIVND, per germline (reference sequence). This CDR3 contains 16 residues. As DNA, the CDR3 is TGTGCCAGTAGTATTAGGCCGGGACAGGGGTATCAGCCCCAGCATTTT. Protein: CASSIRPGQGYQPQHF.

This clone was observed a handful of times. The chain links TRBV6-2 or TRBV6-3 to TRBJ1-1; D may be TRBD1 (5 bases). Trimming stripped 0 bases from V and 11 bases from J, with 13 bases between. The CDR3 consists of 13 residues. CDR1 is MNHEY, CDR2 SVGEGT, per germline. The chain's CDR3 is CASSYSFQGGAFF. CDR3 DNA: TGTGCCAGCAGTTACTCGTTCCAGGGAGGTGCTTTCTTT.

This clone was recorded many times. The chain has TRBV20-1 and TRBJ1-4; D remains unclear. Trimming cost V 3 bases and J 7 bases, with 15 bases left between them. The CDR3 extends over 14 amino acids. Germline CDR1 is DFQATT and CDR2 is SNEGSKA (reference sequence). CDR3 bases: TGCAGTGCTAGTTCTGTAATCGGCGGTGAAAAACTGTTTTTT. This encodes CSASSVIGGEKLFF.

This clone has ten or more counts. The chain carries TRBV20-1 and TRBJ2-6; D gene uncertain. V shed 1 base and J shed 1 base, with 8 bases lying between them. This CDR3 comprises 15 residues. The germline V gene has CDR1 DFQATT and CDR2 SNEGSKA (reference sequence). CDR3 DNA sequence: TGCAGTGCTAGAGCCCCCGCGTCTGGGGCCAACGTCCTGACTTTC. As protein: CSARAPASGANVLTF.

Ten or more counts support this clone. The V call is TRBV19, the J call TRBJ2-2; D is uncertain. Per germline, CDR1 LNHDA and CDR2 SQIVND (reference sequence). V lost 3 bases, J lost 5 bases, and 10 bases lay in between. The CDR3 is 14 residues long. The DNA of the CDR3 is TGTGCCAGTAGTATGCGATCGGATACCGGGGAGCTGTTTTTT. It encodes CASSMRSDTGELFF.

This chain joins TRBV7-3 and TRBJ1-5, with TRBD1 matching 10 bases. The CDR3 runs 19 residues. Per germline, CDR1 SGHTA and CDR2 FQGTGA. V was clipped by 1 base and J by 0 bases; unmatched bases: 9. This CDR3 is CASSLIPGTGAYSNQPQHF. In DNA form, the CDR3 reads TGTGCCAGCAGCTTAATTCCCGGGACAGGGGCTTATAGCAATCAGCCCCAGCATTTT.

This clone was observed many times. This chain joins TRBV6-1 and TRBJ1-2; 9 bases are a match to TRBD1. CDR1 and CDR2 (germline): MNHNS, SASEGT. There are 14 residues in the CDR3. The J segment lost 7 bases and the V segment lost 6 bases, leaving 9 bases of the junction unmatched. The CDR3 is CASSPGQGVSGYTF. The CDR3 DNA sequence: TGTGCCAGCAGCCCGGGACAGGGAGTATCTGGCTACACCTTC.

This clone has at least ten counts. The J gene is TRBJ2-7, the V gene TRBV19; TRBD1 aligns across 10 bases. Germline V gives CDR1 LNHDA, CDR2 SQIVND (reference sequence). CDR3 size: 15 residues. V shed 4 bases, J shed 6 bases, and the junction held 9 bases outside the gene matches. CDR3 region: CASSTRQGAAVEQYF. DNA of the CDR3: TGTGCCAGTAGTACCCGACAGGGGGCGGCGGTCGAGCAGTACTTC.

The chain links TRBV5-1 to TRBJ2-2; TRBD1 agrees at 7 bases. V shed 3 bases and J 0 bases; nucleotides not matched to a gene: 2. Germline CDR1 and CDR2: SGHRS and YFSETQ. The CDR3 has 15 residues. DNA for the CDR3: TGCGCCAGCAGCTACGGGACAGCGAACACCGGGGAGCTGTTTTTT. It encodes CASSYGTANTGELFF.

The rearrangement uses TRBV30 and TRBJ1-1, with TRBD1 matching over 12 bases. The V gene end was trimmed by 2 bases and the J gene end by 3 bases; junction bases not matched to a gene: 4. CDR1 is GTSNPN and CDR2 is SVGIG in the germline V gene (reference sequence). The CDR3 has 15 residues. The CDR3 region has the DNA TGTGCCTGGAGTAGAGGGGACAGGGGGCACACTGAAGCTTTCTTT. Its translation: CAWSRGDRGHTEAFF.

This clone occurred many times. Written as DNA, the CDR3 is TGTGCCAGCAGTTTAGGGACTGAGATAGCTGAAGCTTTCTTT. It encodes CASSLGTEIAEAFF. The rearrangement uses TRBV12-3 or TRBV12-4 and TRBJ1-1; no clear D gene. V was trimmed by 1 base and J by 6 bases, leaving 12 bases between them. There are 14 residues in the CDR3.

This clone has a count of ten or more. This chain links TRBV20-1 with TRBJ2-1, with D tentatively TRBD2 (6 bases). The CDR3 covers 16 residues. Germline V gives CDR1 DFQATT, CDR2 SNEGSKA (reference sequence). Between the trimmed V and J ends, which lost 0 bases and 3 bases, there was a span of 15 bases. CDR3 coding DNA: TGCAGTGCTAGAGATTGGAGGGACGTCCACTACAATGAGCAGTTCTTC. Its translation is CSARDWRDVHYNEQFF.

This chain uses TRBV27 with TRBJ2-2; D is undetermined. Germline loops: CDR1 MNHEY, CDR2 SMNVEV (reference sequence). Trimming shortened V by 5 bases and J by 10 bases, and 14 bases separated the two germline ends. This CDR3 contains 13 residues. This chain's CDR3 is CASSGLGSAELFF. DNA for the CDR3: TGTGCCAGCAGTGGGCTGGGGTCCGCGGAGCTGTTTTTT.

In its sample, this clone was seen many times. The chain uses TRBV10-3 and TRBJ1-2; 7 positions match TRBD1. From germline, CDR1 is ENHRY and CDR2 SYGVKD. With 5 bases clipped from V and 6 bases from J, the junction kept 9 bases outside the gene matches. The CDR3 length is 14 residues. The CDR3 reads CAISRQGGYDGYTF. In DNA form, the CDR3 reads TGTGCCATCAGTAGACAGGGAGGGTACGATGGCTACACCTTC.

This clone was observed many times. This rearrangement joins TRBV20-1 to TRBJ2-2; no clear D. The CDR3 runs to 13 residues. V dropped 5 bases and J dropped 1 base, with 8 bases sitting between them. Germline assignment: CDR1 DFQATT and CDR2 SNEGSKA (reference sequence). This CDR3 is CSASPVNTGELFF. The CDR3 coding sequence is TGCAGTGCTTCCCCGGTGAACACCGGGGAGCTGTTTTTT.

This clone was detected many times. Other DNA sequences from this sample encode an identical CDR3 as well. The chain employs TRBV7-2 and TRBJ1-5; D perhaps matches TRBD1 (5 bases). Germline loops: CDR1 SGHTA, CDR2 FQGNSA. The CDR3 contains 15 residues. V was clipped by 1 base and J by 3 bases, with 10 bases between them. The CDR3 reads CASSLVVGVNQPQHF. The CDR3, as DNA: TGTGCCAGCAGCTTAGTCGTAGGGGTCAATCAGCCCCAGCATTTT.

This clone appeared many times. The gene calls are TRBV6-1 and TRBJ1-2; weak D call: TRBD1 (6 bases). V dropped 6 bases and J dropped 7 bases, with 15 bases sitting between them. Per germline, CDR1 MNHNS and CDR2 SASEGT. This CDR3 comprises 13 residues. The CDR3 region has the DNA TGTGCCAGCAGGGAGGGGGGATCGGGTGGCTACACCTTC. This gives the protein CASREGGSGGYTF.

This clone was counted at least ten times. The chain joins TRBV19 to TRBJ2-3; a possible D gene is TRBD2 (5 bases). CDR3 length: 15 residues. Trimming removed 5 bases at V and 3 bases at J, with 15 bases between. In germline, CDR1 is LNHDA, CDR2 SQIVND (reference sequence). For the CDR3, the DNA is TGTGCCAGTAGTCCACGGACTTTCGGGACAGATACGCAGTATTTT. Translation gives CASSPRTFGTDTQYF.

In its sample, this clone was seen many times. An end of the junction differs from the germline gene, which may be a read error. The same CDR3 also results from other DNA sequences found in this sample. V usage is TRBV7-6 and J usage is TRBJ2-5; D is uncertain. The CDR3 has 11 amino acids. Germline CDR1 reads SGHVS; CDR2 reads FNYEAQ. Written as DNA, the CDR3 is TGTGCCAGCAGCCAGGTAGAGACCCAATACTTC. Translated: CASSQVETQYF.

Of note for this clone: Since a much larger clone is just one base distant, this may be a read error. This chain connects TRBV3-1 to TRBJ2-4; TRBD1 or TRBD2 may be the D gene (5 bases each). Germline values: CDR1 LGHDT, CDR2 YNNKEL (reference sequence). V lost 2 bases and J lost 3, with 17 bases in between. The CDR3 extends over 17 amino acids. The CDR3 DNA sequence: TGTGCCAGCAGCCAATCCGGGGCAGGTAGTGTCAAAAACATTCAGTACTTC. It translates to CASSQSGAGSVKNIQYF.

This clone was observed at least ten times. The chain recombines TRBV5-5 with TRBJ1-6; D not certain. CDR3 length equals 13 residues. Trimming pared 0 bases from V and 9 bases from J, leaving 7 bases between. Germline-derived CDR1 and CDR2 are SGHKS and YYEKEE (reference sequence). The CDR3 region is CASSLDVGSPLHF. DNA of the CDR3: TGTGCCAGCAGCTTGGATGTTGGTTCACCCCTCCACTTT.

V usage is TRBV6-1 and J usage is TRBJ2-6; D is perhaps TRBD2 (6 bases). Trimming left V 7 bases short and J 5 bases short, with 12 bases between. The CDR3 sequence is 14 residues long. Germline V CDR1 and CDR2: MNHNS, SASEGT. CDR3 sequence (DNA): TGTGCCAGCAATCTAGCGTCCCGGGCCAACGTCCTGACTTTC. Translating it yields CASNLASRANVLTF.

This clone was recorded at least ten times. The CDR3 region has the DNA TGTGCCAGCAGGAGGGAGAACACTGAAGCTTTCTTT. Translated, it gives CASRRENTEAFF. The V call is TRBV6-1, the J call TRBJ1-1, with D uncertain. Germline values: CDR1 MNHNS, CDR2 SASEGT. The ends were cut back, 6 bases at V and 1 base at J, with 6 bases in the middle. The CDR3 sequence is 12 residues long.

This clone has ten or more counts. The rearrangement uses TRBV25-1 and TRBJ2-3; D remains unclear. Per the germline V gene, CDR1 is MGHDK and CDR2 is SYGVNS. Trimming took off 8 bases at V and 2 bases at J, with 8 bases between the two ends. The CDR3 has 12 amino acids. The CDR3 nucleotides are TGTGCCAGCCATGCCGACACAGATACGCAGTATTTT. This translates into CASHADTDTQYF.

This clone was seen repeatedly, ten times or more. This sequence joins TRBV20-1 and TRBJ1-1; unclear D gene. The CDR3 covers 11 residues. The germline V gene has CDR1 DFQATT and CDR2 SNEGSKA (reference sequence). DNA of the CDR3: TGCAGGTGGGGATCCGGCGCTGAAGCTTTCTTT. Its protein product is CRWGSGAEAFF.

V usage is TRBV6-2 or TRBV6-3 and J usage is TRBJ2-5; TRBD2 aligns across 10 bases. Trimming took 8 bases from V and 5 from J; bases not matched to a gene: 8. In germline, CDR1 is MNHEY, CDR2 SVGEGT. This CDR3 region has 14 residues. The CDR3 nucleotides are TGTGCCAGCTACCTAGCGGGAGCTGGGGAGACCCAGTACTTC. This translates into CASYLAGAGETQYF.

This clone was seen many times. The chain recombines TRBV10-1 with TRBJ2-7; 14 nucleotides align to TRBD2. CDR3 length: 13 amino acids. The J segment lost 7 bases and the V segment lost 10 bases, leaving 6 bases of the junction unmatched. Germline CDR1 is WNHNN and CDR2 is SYGVQD (reference sequence). Here the CDR3 DNA reads TGCGCCACCGGACTAGCGGGGGGACGAGAGCAGTACTTC. This codes for CATGLAGGREQYF.